The entry below gives a single T cell receptor beta chain sequence along with its context. What it binds is unknown. This entry belongs to a study of T cells after yellow fever vaccination. Study-wide background: Low-cell-number fractions underwent preparation using SMART-Seq v4 Ultra Low Input.

In germline, CDR1 is SGHAT, CDR2 FQNNGV. V lost 3 bases and J 5 bases, leaving 13 bases between the germline ends. This CDR3 contains 15 residues. TCRdb called the 5' RACE reads again in MiXCR, with one record for every CDR3 protein. In the table there are approximately 450,000 distinct CDR3 sequences, around 19% of which are singletons. The study's findings and limits: Few clonotypes appeared in both CD4 and CD8 compartments. The secondary response was weaker but peaked faster, day 5 versus 15. Contamination by abundant bulk-population clonotypes could be present in FACS-sorted repertoires.

The sample here was PBMCs, taken before the yellow fever booster vaccination. The rearrangement links TRBV11-2 to TRBJ2-2; D uncertain. The receptor's source is a man aged 18 to 30 who received the YFV17D yellow fever vaccine. This chain's CDR3 is CASSLVLAETGELFF. The CDR3 DNA reads TGTGCCAGCAGCTTGGTGTTGGCGGAAACCGGGGAGCTGTTTTTT.